A selection of T cell receptor beta chains follows, all from one sample in a study of T cell repertoires in cytomegalovirus infection. Their antigen targets remain unknown. TCRdb re-derived calls from the reads in MiXCR, one entry per CDR3 protein. The table shows under 200,000 distinct CDR3 sequences, with less than 25% occurring only once. Specimen: CD8+ T cells from cultured PBMCs, collected from culture after CMV antigen stimulation. The receptors stem from a human donor in good health (CMV status not recorded). Some clones in this sample may be carry-over from other donors' samples. The CDR3 runs from the conserved cysteine through the conserved F or W. A D gene is named only where the DNA matches it firmly. Some rows mark clone size as missing; the rest say once, few, many or name a class of expanded clone.

NA NA TRBV7-9 CASSLSGGAIQNTEAFF
NA NA TRBV27 CASATRGYNEQFF
NA NA TRBV6-2/TRBV6-3 CASSYPENEQYF
NA NA TRBV12-5 CASGLVEGTATGELFF
NA NA TRBV6-1 CASSETAWGASNQPQHF
NA NA TRBV4-2 CASSQEGTWETQYF
TRBD1 few TRBV7-8 CASSLKQGARQETQYF
NA NA TRBV5-6 CASSLGEVRLGAGELFF
NA NA TRBV7-2 CASSPESTDTQYF
TRBD1 NA TRBV28 CASSWDRGSNQPQHF
TRBD1 NA TRBV28 CASSYPRDRGPSTEAFF
NA few TRBV12-3/TRBV12-4 CASSLTEAYGYTF
TRBD1 NA TRBV7-6 CASSLGQGHGYTF
TRBD2 few TRBV7-6 CASSLIPGEGEQYF